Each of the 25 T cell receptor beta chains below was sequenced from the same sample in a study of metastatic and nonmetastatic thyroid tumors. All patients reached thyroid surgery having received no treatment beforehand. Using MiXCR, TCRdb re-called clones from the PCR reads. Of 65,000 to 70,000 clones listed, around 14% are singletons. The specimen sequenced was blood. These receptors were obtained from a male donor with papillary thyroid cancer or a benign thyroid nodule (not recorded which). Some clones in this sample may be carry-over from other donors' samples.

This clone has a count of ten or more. CDR3 in amino acids: CASSLDRNQPQHF. CDR3 bases: TGCGCCAGCAGCTTAGACCGCAATCAGCCCCAGCATTTT. The chain is built from TRBV5-1 and TRBJ1-5; D remains ambiguous. Trimming cost V 2 bases and J 2 bases, with 5 bases left between them. This CDR3 has 13 residues. Germline assignment: CDR1 SGHRS and CDR2 YFSETQ.

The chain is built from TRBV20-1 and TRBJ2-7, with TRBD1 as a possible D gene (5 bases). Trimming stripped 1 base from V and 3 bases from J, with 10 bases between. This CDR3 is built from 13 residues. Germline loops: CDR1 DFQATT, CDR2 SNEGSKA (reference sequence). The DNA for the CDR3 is TGCAGTGCTAGAGCGGAAGACAGCTACGAGCAGTACGTC. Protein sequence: CSARAEDSYEQYV.

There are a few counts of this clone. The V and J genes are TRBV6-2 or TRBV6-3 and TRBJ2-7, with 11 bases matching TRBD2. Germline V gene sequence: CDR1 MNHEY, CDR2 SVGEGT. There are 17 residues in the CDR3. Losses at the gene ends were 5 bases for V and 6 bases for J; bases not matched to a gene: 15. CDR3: CASSDLALLAGVPEQYF. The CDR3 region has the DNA TGTGCCAGCAGTGACTTGGCACTACTAGCGGGAGTGCCCGAGCAGTACTTC.

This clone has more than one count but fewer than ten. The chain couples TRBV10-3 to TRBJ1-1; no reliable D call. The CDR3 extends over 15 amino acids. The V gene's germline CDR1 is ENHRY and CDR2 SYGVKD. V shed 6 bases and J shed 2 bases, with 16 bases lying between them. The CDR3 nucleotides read TGTGCCATCAGAGACTCGGAAAATCCAAACACTGAAGCTTTCTTT. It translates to CAIRDSENPNTEAFF.

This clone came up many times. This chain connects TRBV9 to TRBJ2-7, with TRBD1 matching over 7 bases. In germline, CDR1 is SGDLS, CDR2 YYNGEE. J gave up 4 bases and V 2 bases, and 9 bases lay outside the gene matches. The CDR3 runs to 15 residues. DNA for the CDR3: TGTGCCAGCAGCGTCGATGACAGGGTTCTGTACGAGCAGTACTTC. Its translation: CASSVDDRVLYEQYF.

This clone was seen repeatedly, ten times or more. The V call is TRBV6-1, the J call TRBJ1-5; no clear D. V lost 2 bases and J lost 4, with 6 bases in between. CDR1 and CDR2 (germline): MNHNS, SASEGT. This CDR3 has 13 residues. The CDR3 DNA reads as TGTGCCAGCAGTGAAAAAGTAAATCAGCCCCAGCATTTT. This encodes CASSEKVNQPQHF.

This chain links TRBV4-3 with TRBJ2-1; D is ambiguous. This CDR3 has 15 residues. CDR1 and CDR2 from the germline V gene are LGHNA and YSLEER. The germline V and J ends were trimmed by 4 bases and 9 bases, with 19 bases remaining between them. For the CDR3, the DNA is TGCGCCAGCAGCCGGAATCTATCGCGAGTAAGTGAGCAGTTCTTC. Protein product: CASSRNLSRVSEQFF.

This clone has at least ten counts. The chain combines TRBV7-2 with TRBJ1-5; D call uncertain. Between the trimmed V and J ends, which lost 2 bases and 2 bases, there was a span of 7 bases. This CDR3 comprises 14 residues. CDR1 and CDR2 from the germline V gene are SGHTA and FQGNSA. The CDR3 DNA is TGTGCCAGCAGCTTACACGGGGGCAATCAGCCCCAGCATTTT. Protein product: CASSLHGGNQPQHF.

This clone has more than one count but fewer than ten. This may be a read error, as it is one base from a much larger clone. CDR3 sequence: CASSVELVDEQFF. DNA of the CDR3: TGTGCCAGCAGCGTAGAGTTGGTGGATGAGCAGTTCTTC. The chain combines TRBV9 with TRBJ2-1; D gene uncertain. V gave up 0 bases and J gave up 8 bases, with 9 bases separating them. Germline CDR1 and CDR2: SGDLS and YYNGEE. The CDR3 covers 13 residues. Looking up the rest from reference TRBV9 and TRBJ2-1 gives the full variable domain: DSGVTQTPKHLITATGQRVTLRCSPRSGDLSVYWYQQSLDQGLQFLIQYYNGEERAKGNILERFSAQQFPDLHSELNLSSLELGDSALYFCASSVELVDEQFFGPGTRLTVL.

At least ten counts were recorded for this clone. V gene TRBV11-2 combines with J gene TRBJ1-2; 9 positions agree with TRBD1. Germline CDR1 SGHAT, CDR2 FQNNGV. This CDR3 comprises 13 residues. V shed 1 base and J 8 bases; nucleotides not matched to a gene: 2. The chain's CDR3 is CASSLGQGEGYTF. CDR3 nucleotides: TGTGCCAGCAGCTTAGGACAGGGGGAAGGCTACACCTTC.

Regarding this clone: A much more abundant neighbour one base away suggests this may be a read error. This CDR3 reads CSGGTVGRGAKNIQYF. The CDR3 nucleotides are TGCAGTGGAGGGACGGTCGGGAGGGGTGCCAAAAACATTCAGTACTTC. V is TRBV20-1 and J is TRBJ2-4, with TRBD2 matching 8 bases. Germline CDR1 reads DFQATT; CDR2 reads SNEGSKA (reference sequence). Trimming took 7 bases from V and 1 from J; bases not matched to a gene: 12. The CDR3 is made up of 16 amino acids.

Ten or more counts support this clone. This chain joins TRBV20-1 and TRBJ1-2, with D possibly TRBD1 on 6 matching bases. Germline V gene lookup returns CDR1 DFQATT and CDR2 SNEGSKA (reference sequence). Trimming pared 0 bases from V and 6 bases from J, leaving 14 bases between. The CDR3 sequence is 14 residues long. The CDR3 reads CSAREGASGDGYTF. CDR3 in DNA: TGCAGTGCTAGAGAGGGGGCCTCGGGGGATGGCTACACCTTC.

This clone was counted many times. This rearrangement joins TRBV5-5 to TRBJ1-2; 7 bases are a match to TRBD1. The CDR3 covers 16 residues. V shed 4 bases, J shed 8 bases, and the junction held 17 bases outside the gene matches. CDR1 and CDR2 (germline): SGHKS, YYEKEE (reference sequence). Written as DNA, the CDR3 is TGTGCCAGCAGCCCCCCCCCCGCTGACAGGGCTGTCGGCTACACCTTC. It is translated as CASSPPPADRAVGYTF. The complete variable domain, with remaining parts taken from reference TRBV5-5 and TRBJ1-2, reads DAGVTQSPTHLIKTRGQQVTLRCSPISGHKSVSWYQQVLGQGPQFIFQYYEKEERGRGNFPDRFSARQFPNYSSELNVNALLLGDSALYLCASSPPPADRAVGYTFGSGTRLTVV.

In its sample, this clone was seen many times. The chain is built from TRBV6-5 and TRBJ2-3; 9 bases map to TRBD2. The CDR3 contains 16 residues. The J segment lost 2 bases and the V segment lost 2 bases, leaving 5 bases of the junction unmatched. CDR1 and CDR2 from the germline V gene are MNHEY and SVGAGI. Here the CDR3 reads CASSYRTSVSTDTQYF. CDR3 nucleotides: TGTGCCAGCAGTTACAGGACTAGCGTTTCCACAGATACGCAGTATTTT.

Here the CDR3 DNA reads TGCAGTGCTAGAGAGTGTGCCTCGGGGGATGGCTACACCTTC. Translation: CSARECASGDGYTF. V and J are TRBV20-1 and TRBJ1-2, with TRBD1 as a possible D gene (5 bases). Looked up from germline, CDR1 is DFQATT and CDR2 is SNEGSKA (reference sequence). The CDR3 contains 14 residues. Between the trimmed V and J ends, which lost 0 bases and 6 bases, there was a span of 14 bases.

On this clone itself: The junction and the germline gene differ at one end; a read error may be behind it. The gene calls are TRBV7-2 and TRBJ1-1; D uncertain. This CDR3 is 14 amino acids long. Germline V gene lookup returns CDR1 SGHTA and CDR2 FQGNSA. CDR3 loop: CVSSLGPVHTEALF. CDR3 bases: TGTGTCAGCAGCTTAGGACCGGTACACACTGAAGCTTTATTT. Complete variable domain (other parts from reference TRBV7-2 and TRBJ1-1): GAGVSQSPSNKVTEKGKDVELRCDPISGHTALYWYRQSLGQGLEFLIYFQGNSAPDKSGLPSDRFSAERTGGSVSTLTIQRTQQEDSAVYLCVSSLGPVHTEALFGQGTRLTVV.

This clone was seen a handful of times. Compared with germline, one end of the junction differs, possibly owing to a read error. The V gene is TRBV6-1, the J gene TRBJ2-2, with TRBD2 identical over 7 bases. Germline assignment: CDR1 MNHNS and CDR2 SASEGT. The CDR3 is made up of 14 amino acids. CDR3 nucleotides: TGTGCCAGCAGTTCAGCGGGGAGCACCGGGGGGCTGTTTTTT. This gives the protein CASSSAGSTGGLFF.

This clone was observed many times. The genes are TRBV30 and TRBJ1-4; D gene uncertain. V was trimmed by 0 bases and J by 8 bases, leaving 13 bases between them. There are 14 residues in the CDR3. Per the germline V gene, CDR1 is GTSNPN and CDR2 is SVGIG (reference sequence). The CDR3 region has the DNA TGTGCCTGGAGTGTAACAGTGACCGGAGAAAAACTGTTTTTT. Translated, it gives CAWSVTVTGEKLFF.

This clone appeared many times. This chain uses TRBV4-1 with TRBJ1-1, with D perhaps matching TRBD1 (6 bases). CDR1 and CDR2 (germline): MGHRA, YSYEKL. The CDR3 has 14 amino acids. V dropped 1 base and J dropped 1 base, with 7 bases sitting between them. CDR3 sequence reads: CASSQAGANTEAFF. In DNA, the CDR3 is TGCGCCAGCAGCCAAGCGGGGGCGAACACTGAAGCTTTCTTT.

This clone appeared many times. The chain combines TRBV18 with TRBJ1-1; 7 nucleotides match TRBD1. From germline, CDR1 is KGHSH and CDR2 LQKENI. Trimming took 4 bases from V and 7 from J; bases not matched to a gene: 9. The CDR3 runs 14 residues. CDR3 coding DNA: TGTGCCAGCTCACGGGACAGAGTAAAGGGTGAAGCTTTCTTT. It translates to CASSRDRVKGEAFF.

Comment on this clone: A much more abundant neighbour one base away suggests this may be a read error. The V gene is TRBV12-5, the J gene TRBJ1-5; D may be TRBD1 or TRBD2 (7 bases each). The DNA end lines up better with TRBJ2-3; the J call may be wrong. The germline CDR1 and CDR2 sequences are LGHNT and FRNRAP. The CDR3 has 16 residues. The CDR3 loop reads CASGQPAGQINHPQYF. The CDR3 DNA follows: TGTGCTAGTGGCCAGCCAGCGGGACAGATAAATCATCCCCAGTATTTT.

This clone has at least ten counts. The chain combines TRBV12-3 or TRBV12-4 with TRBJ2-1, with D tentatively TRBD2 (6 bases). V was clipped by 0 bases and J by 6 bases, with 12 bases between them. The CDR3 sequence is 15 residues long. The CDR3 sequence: CASSLAGGQPNEQFF. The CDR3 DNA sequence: TGTGCCAGCAGTTTAGCGGGAGGCCAACCCAATGAGCAGTTCTTC.

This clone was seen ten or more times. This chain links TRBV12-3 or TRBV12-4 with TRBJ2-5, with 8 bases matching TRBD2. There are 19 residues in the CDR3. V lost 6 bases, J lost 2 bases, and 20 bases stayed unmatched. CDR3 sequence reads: CASSKEGPGLGGLQETQYF. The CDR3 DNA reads TGTGCCAGCAGCAAGGAAGGACCGGGACTAGGAGGCCTACAAGAGACCCAGTACTTC.

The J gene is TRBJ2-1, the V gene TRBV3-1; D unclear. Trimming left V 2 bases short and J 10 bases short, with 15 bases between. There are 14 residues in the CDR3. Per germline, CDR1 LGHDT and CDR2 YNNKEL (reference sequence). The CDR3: CASSQLHSVGEQFF. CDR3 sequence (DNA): TGTGCCAGCAGCCAATTGCACAGTGTGGGGGAGCAGTTCTTC.

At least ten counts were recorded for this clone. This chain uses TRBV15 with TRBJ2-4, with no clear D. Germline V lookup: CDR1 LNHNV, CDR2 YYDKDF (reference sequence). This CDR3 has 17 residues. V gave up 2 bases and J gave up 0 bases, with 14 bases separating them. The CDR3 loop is CATSRRPEDLAKNIQYF. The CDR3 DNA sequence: TGTGCCACCAGCAGAAGACCCGAGGATTTAGCCAAAAACATTCAGTACTTC.